Below, one T cell receptor beta chain is given with its context. The antigen is unknown. Germline assignment: CDR1 SGHTA and CDR2 FQGNSA. V lost 4 bases and J lost 5, with 15 bases in between. This CDR3 contains 14 residues. This sample stems from a study of human T cells and chemical hapten exposure. Study-level background: The upper back received 0.01% DPC by patch testing, with results read at 6 days. Notes on the study in general: While controls formed fewer of them, expanded TCRs formed significantly more large CDR3 similarity clusters.

TCRdb reanalysed the RACE reads using MiXCR and keeps one entry per CDR3 protein. Among approximately 100,000 distinct CDR3 sequences, 9% to 9.5% were seen once, and the ten largest hold over 3%. The time point is: patch test 2, 6 weeks after DPC sensitization. Noted treatment: therapeutic diphenylcyclopropenone sensitization with weekly scalp DPC. Sample donors consisted of patients with alopecia, aged 18 to 70 years, who were suitable for DPC. The receptor was isolated from a woman aged 40 to 49 with alopecia areata. Some clones in this sample may be carry-over from other donors' samples. Specimen: whole blood, collected in connection with sensitization to the hapten diphenylcyclopropenone (DPC). The chain links TRBV7-2 to TRBJ2-7, with a possible D match to TRBD2 (6 bases). This chain's CDR3 is CASSYRLVVNEQYF. CDR3 DNA sequence: TGTGCCAGCAGCTACCGACTAGTAGTGAACGAGCAGTACTTC.